This T cell receptor beta chain was sequenced during a study of T cell responses to AZD1222 COVID-19 vaccine (dated by TCRdb to the early 2020s). Some background on the complete study: TCR sequencing was performed for 230 to 250 trial participants, of whom some 200 were given two doses of AZD1222 and around 26 were given two doses of MenACWY control vaccine. Trial participants were enrolled into age subgroups of 18-55, 56-69 and 70-plus years, which contained around 150, 28 and 57 TCR-sequenced participants, respectively.

General findings and caveats noted by the study authors: CD4 TCRs associated with the vaccine covered the entire spike protein, and the dominant responses were in regions 160-218 and 743-854. Because no day 14 peak-response samples were available, repertoires were characterized only after the peak T cell response. A significant rise in spike-specific TCR breadth and depth was observed after two AZD1222 doses relative to day 0 and relative to MenACWY recipients. Most participants were white British and females outnumbered males, and the authors suggested that clonal diversity may have been underestimated. Reportedly, almost half of the unique spike-specific TCRs recognized epitopes lying outside the regions that are mutated in the B.1.351 and B.1.1.7 variants. Conclusions about previously exposed vaccinees are limited because only six or seven AZD1222 recipients were SARS-CoV-2 seropositive at baseline. The 56-69-year group was small, and its depth increase did not reach significance, likely because of low power.

The meaning of the sample's time point label: about 28 days (+/-7) after the second vaccine dose. Because spike-specific TCR depth and breadth did not differ between the two schedules, AZD1222 recipients who got a second dose at roughly 4 weeks were pooled with those who got a second dose at roughly 12 weeks. The vaccinee samples were drawn from two UK trials, COV001 and COV002, one of which was a single-blind randomized controlled phase 2/3 trial testing AZD1222 (ChAdOx1 nCoV-19) in healthy adults. For TCRbeta chain sequencing, PBMC samples from trial participants were taken at day 0 and at day 28 after the second dose. The CDR3 regions of human TCRbeta chains were analyzed by immunosequencing. In the original analysis: Repertoire TCRs were matched against a reference library of SARS-CoV-2-specific TCRs generated with the MIRA antigen-specificity platform. Breadth meant the fraction of unique TCRs that were SARS-CoV-2-associated, whereas depth meant the fraction of total T cells that were SARS-CoV-2-associated. Each spike-specific TCR was assigned to its reactive spike region and to a CD4 or CD8 class using the MIRA data. Log10-transformed breadth and depth values were compared by one-way ANOVA with Sidak's multiple comparisons tests. In TCRdb, the immuneACCESS table is reduced to in-frame sequences with V and J assigned. These tables do not hold every clone; where another copy was compared, an unresolved V gene accounts for under half, and the others remain unexplained. The V and J calls and clone size come from that table; D and trimming were worked out from the DNA. Present in this sample are about 130,000 clones, roughly 93% of which were seen just once. The ten top clones hold 1.1% of the sample.

V and J are trimmed by 8 bases and 1 base, and the gene matches miss 11 bases of the junction. Per the germline V gene, SNHLY is the CDR1 and FYNNEI is the CDR2. The CDR3 has 15 amino acids, counting the end cysteine and phenylalanine. Left in the record is the CDR3 DNA by itself, 45 bases read in frame from the first base. Comment on this clone: This clone's antigen is unknown. No quality values exist for individual bases; no much larger clone is one base distant.

The chain links TRBV2 with TRBJ2-7; 7 nucleotides in the junction match TRBD2. The sample was peripheral blood, taken 28 days after the second AZD1222 dose. The sequence came from an adult who received the AZD1222 COVID-19 vaccine. The sequenced DNA is TGTGCCAGCCATTACGAGGGAGGGGCTTCCTACGAGCAGTACTTC. It codes for CASHYEGGASYEQYF.